This TCR beta chain derives from a study of a mutant IDH1 vaccine in newly diagnosed glioma. Study at large: Vaccinations were initiated 4-6 weeks following radiotherapy alone, or were given together with temozolomide cycles.

Described time point: week 35, safety follow-up. Vaccinated patients received 300 ug of mutant IDH1 20-mer peptide per dose, with topical imiquimod. V was cut by 6 bases and J by 3 bases, with 20 bases left in between. The length of the CDR3 is 17 residues. CDR1 is SNHLY, CDR2 FYNNEI, per germline. This clone has more than one count but fewer than ten. As yet, its antigen is unknown. Assay used: immunoSEQ multiplex PCR; TCRdb lists only in-frame clones, some missing. The sample shows approximately 50,000 clones, approximately 80% of them seen only once. The receptor comes from a man between 40 and 49 years old with glioma. The chain uses TRBV2 and TRBJ2-2, with D tentatively TRBD1 or TRBD2 (7 bases each). The sequencing used PBMCs, collected from a glioma patient whose treatment included an IDH1 peptide vaccine. The CDR3 DNA reads as TGTGCCAGCAGAAGGGAGGGGGCTAGCGGTCACACCGGGGAGCTGTTTTTT. Translating gives CASRREGASGHTGELFF.